This passage covers 15 T cell receptor beta chains from one sample sequenced in a study of cytomegalovirus exposure and HLA in healthy donors (TCRdb year 2017). The library was produced with the immunoSEQ multiplex PCR assay. A mixture of 60 forward primers for TCR Vbeta segments and 13 reverse primers for TCR Jbeta segments was used in the multiplex PCR. The table comes from immuneACCESS by way of TCRdb, which keeps in-frame sequences with V and J called. Part of the clones is missing from these tables; in studies checked, under half for an unresolved V gene and the rest for unknown reasons. The sample data list approximately 150,000 clones, and 70% to 90% of these were observed just once. The ten largest clones take up about 0.93% of the sample. The sequencing sample was made of PBMCs. These receptors originate from a woman under 40 in good health and CMV-seronegative.

Only one count was recorded for this clone. The J gene is TRBJ2-3, the V gene TRBV4-1; 12 nucleotides align to TRBD1. This CDR3 is 17 amino acids long. Germline lookup yields CDR1 MGHRA and CDR2 YSYEKL. J lost 3 bases, V lost 3 bases, and 7 bases had no gene match. CDR3 region: CASSHSLGQGATDTQYF. The CDR3 DNA reads TGCGCCAGCAGCCATTCCCTGGGACAGGGGGCAACAGATACGCAGTATTTT.

This chain links TRBV5-1 with TRBJ2-5; 9 bases agree with TRBD1. V dropped 7 bases and J dropped 5; count of bases not matched to a gene: 9. The CDR3 is 14 residues long. CDR1 and CDR2 (germline): SGHRS, YFSETQ. The CDR3 sequence is CASGQTGGEETQYF. Written as DNA, the CDR3 is TGCGCCAGCGGGCAGACAGGGGGTGAGGAGACCCAGTACTTC.

This chain joins TRBV5-4 and TRBJ2-7; 7 bases align to TRBD1. J was trimmed by 9 bases and V by 5 bases; bases with no gene match: 11. In germline, CDR1 is SGHNT, CDR2 YYREEE (reference sequence). The CDR3 contains 13 residues. The CDR3 DNA is TGTGCCAGCAGACCCGACAGGGTAGGAGGGCAGTACTTC. Protein sequence: CASRPDRVGGQYF.

As regards this clone: Sequence at one end of the junction differs from germline and may be a read error. V gene TRBV18 combines with J gene TRBJ1-4, with TRBD1 identical over 7 bases. Germline CDR1 and CDR2: KGHSH and LQKENI. The CDR3 has 13 residues. The CDR3 region has the DNA TGTGCCAACTCAGGGGGACTCAATGAAAAACTGTTTTTT. Translation: CANSGGLNEKLFF.

On this clone: It is likely a read error, because the conserved phenylalanine at the end of the CDR3 is missing. V is TRBV5-1 and J is TRBJ1-2; 8 nucleotides match TRBD1. This CDR3 is 13 amino acids long. Germline-derived CDR1 and CDR2 are SGHRS and YFSETQ. Trimming cost V 4 bases and J 7 bases; bases outside gene matches: 6. The CDR3 bases are TGCGCCAGCAGCGCCCCAGGGGGCCGTGGCTACACCCTC. Translating gives CASSAPGGRGYTL.

V usage is TRBV25-1 and J usage is TRBJ2-4, with unresolved D. Trimming cost V 0 bases and J 4 bases, with 10 bases left between them. Germline V gene lookup returns CDR1 MGHDK and CDR2 SYGVNS. The CDR3 totals 15 residues. This CDR3 reads CASSEYGPGKNIQYF. In DNA form, the CDR3 reads TGTGCCAGCAGTGAATATGGGCCAGGTAAAAACATTCAGTACTTC.

J is TRBJ1-4 and V is TRBV5-1; possible D gene TRBD1, 5 bases. From germline, CDR1 is SGHRS and CDR2 YFSETQ. This CDR3 comprises 13 residues. V lost 7 bases and J 4 bases, leaving 11 bases between the germline ends. In nucleotides, the CDR3 is TGCGCCAGCGCCGGGGGATTTAATGAAAAACTGTTTTTT. Protein sequence: CASAGGFNEKLFF.

V gene TRBV19 combines with J gene TRBJ2-7, with 9 bases that match TRBD2. The germline V gene has CDR1 LNHDA and CDR2 SQIVND (reference sequence). V lost 4 bases to trimming and J lost 3 bases; unmatched junction nucleotides: 4. This CDR3 is 14 amino acids long. The CDR3 spells CASSSASGDYEQYF. The CDR3 nucleotides are TGTGCCAGTAGTAGCGCTAGCGGGGACTACGAGCAGTACTTC.

The genes are TRBV10-3 and TRBJ2-3; 7 nucleotides align to TRBD1. Germline assignment: CDR1 ENHRY and CDR2 SYGVKD. Unmatched junction bases numbered 13, after V lost 4 bases and J lost 6 bases. The CDR3 loop spans 16 amino acids. Written as DNA, the CDR3 is TGTGCCATCAGTGGGGACAGTGAATCGATAGGGGATACGCAGTATTTT. Translating it yields CAISGDSESIGDTQYF.

The chain is built from TRBV19 and TRBJ2-7; 8 positions match TRBD1. With V trimmed by 5 bases and J by 5 bases, 5 bases remained unmatched. This CDR3 region has 13 residues. Looked up from germline, CDR1 is LNHDA and CDR2 is SQIVND (reference sequence). The CDR3 region has the DNA TGTGCCAGTAGTTCCCAGGGGGCGAACGAGCAGTACTTC. This gives the protein CASSSQGANEQYF.

The chain combines TRBV30 with TRBJ2-2; a possible D gene is TRBD2 (5 bases). Trimming took 8 bases from V and 6 from J, leaving 16 bases between them. This CDR3 comprises 13 residues. The germline V gene has CDR1 GTSNPN and CDR2 SVGIG (reference sequence). CDR3 protein: CAHWRLPPGELFF. The CDR3 DNA reads TGTGCCCACTGGAGGCTGCCCCCCGGGGAGCTGTTTTTT.

This clone was seen a single time. The rearrangement joins TRBV4-1 to TRBJ1-5, with 7 bases that match TRBD1. Germline CDR1 MGHRA, CDR2 YSYEKL. The CDR3 is 17 residues long. Trimming at V came to 4 bases and at J to 6 bases, leaving 15 bases not matched to a gene. The CDR3 loop is CASSRAVTGSGVQPQHF. CDR3 nucleotide sequence: TGCGCCAGCAGCCGCGCTGTGACAGGGTCGGGGGTTCAGCCCCAGCATTTT.

The chain couples TRBV5-1 to TRBJ2-5, with TRBD2 identical over 10 bases. Per the germline V gene, CDR1 is SGHRS and CDR2 is YFSETQ. The CDR3 is 16 amino acids. Germline trimming cut 4 bases from V and 5 bases from J; bases unmatched to any gene: 11. Here the CDR3 DNA reads TGCGCCAGCAGCCCGACGGGGACTAGCGTTTGGGAGACCCAGTACTTC. Protein product: CASSPTGTSVWETQYF.

The chain recombines TRBV7-2 with TRBJ2-3; D may be TRBD2 (6 bases). Trimming removed 5 bases at V and 4 bases at J, with 10 bases between. This CDR3 comprises 13 residues. The germline V gene has CDR1 SGHTA and CDR2 FQGNSA. In DNA, the CDR3 is TGTGCCAGCAGCCGGGACTTCGCAGATACGCAGTATTTT. It translates to CASSRDFADTQYF.

This chain uses TRBV5-1 with TRBJ1-2; the D is unclear. The germline V gene has CDR1 SGHRS and CDR2 YFSETQ. This CDR3 contains 11 residues. Trimming stripped 2 bases from V and 4 bases from J, with 3 bases between. The CDR3 DNA follows: TGCGCCAGCAGCTTACTCTATGGCTACACCTTC. Translation gives CASSLLYGYTF.